These T cell receptor beta chains were read from a single sample in a study of T cell responses to AZD1222 COVID-19 vaccine. Sequenced by immunoSEQ multiplex PCR; TCRdb stores in-frame clones only, minus some. The data hold some 69,000 clones, with 83% observed a single time. The sample consisted of peripheral blood, taken 28 days after the second AZD1222 dose. The receptors derive from an adult who received the AZD1222 COVID-19 vaccine. Each CDR3 is given with its conserved first and last residue. D genes are given only for firm matches. Expanded clones get a size class; other rows say once, few or many, or leave the size out.

D gene,V gene,clone size,J gene,CDR3 protein,CDR3 DNA
NA,TRBV5-1,NA,TRBJ1-1,CASSLPQGAGTEAFF,TGCGCCAGCAGCTTGCCCCAAGGGGCGGGGACTGAAGCTTTCTTT
NA,TRBV14,few,TRBJ2-7,CASSQRGGPVGEQYF,TGTGCCAGCAGCCAACGGGGAGGACCCGTGGGCGAGCAGTACTTC
NA,TRBV20-1,few,TRBJ1-2,CSARETGGYTF,TGCAGTGCTAGAGAAACAGGAGGCTACACCTTC
NA,TRBV2,few,TRBJ2-5,CASSEVQAGQETQYF,TGTGCCAGCAGTGAAGTTCAGGCAGGCCAAGAGACCCAGTACTTC
NA,TRBV19,NA,TRBJ1-5,CASSIPDGGGQPQHF,TGTGCCAGTAGTATCCCCGACGGGGGAGGGCAGCCCCAGCATTTT
TRBD2,TRBV18,NA,TRBJ2-7,CASSPQSGVEQYF,TGTGCCAGCTCACCACAAAGCGGGGTGGAGCAGTACTTC
TRBD1,TRBV9,NA,TRBJ2-7,CASSVDLTGNEQYF,TGTGCCAGCAGCGTAGATCTGACAGGGAACGAGCAGTACTTC
TRBD1,TRBV18,NA,TRBJ1-1,CASSIRQGGSEAFF,TGTGCCAGCTCCATCCGACAGGGGGGTTCTGAAGCTTTCTTT
NA,TRBV7-9,NA,TRBJ2-3,CASTDRETGTQYF,TGTGCCAGCACCGATAGAGAAACGGGTACGCAGTATTTT
NA,TRBV6-5,NA,TRBJ1-2,CASSRRQESYGYTF,TGTGCCAGCAGTAGAAGACAGGAGAGCTATGGCTACACCTTC
NA,TRBV4-1,NA,TRBJ1-1,CASSPRGAGANTEAFF,TGCGCCAGCAGCCCCCGTGGGGCAGGAGCGAACACTGAAGCTTTCTTT
TRBD1,TRBV3-1/TRBV3-2,NA,TRBJ1-5,CASSPTGSNQPQHF,TGTGCCAGCAGCCCGACAGGGAGCAATCAGCCCCAGCATTTT
NA,TRBV19,NA,TRBJ2-3,CASRTSGLTSTDTQYF,TGTGCCAGTAGAACTTCGGGGCTTACTAGCACAGATACGCAGTATTTT
NA,TRBV6-2/TRBV6-3,once,TRBJ1-1,CASSYRGPYTEAFF,TGTGCCAGCAGTTACCGGGGGCCCTACACTGAAGCTTTCTTT
NA,TRBV2,few,TRBJ1-6,CASSVGSPLHF,TGTGCCAGCAGTGTTGGATCACCCCTCCACTTT
NA,TRBV2,NA,TRBJ2-7,CASKYEQSSYEQYF,TGTGCCAGCAAATATGAACAGTCTTCCTACGAGCAGTACTTC
NA,TRBV11-2,NA,TRBJ2-3,CASSTWGATDTQYF,TGTGCCAGCAGCACATGGGGGGCAACAGATACGCAGTATTTT
TRBD2,TRBV7-2,NA,TRBJ2-3,CASLRGLGTDTQYF,TGTGCCAGCTTACGGGGACTAGGGACAGATACGCAGTATTTT
TRBD2,TRBV7-2,NA,TRBJ2-2,CASSLGGLAAGELFF,TGTGCCAGCAGCTTAGGAGGACTAGCGGCCGGGGAGCTGTTTTTT
TRBD2,TRBV3-1/TRBV3-2,NA,TRBJ2-3,CASSPWVGSGDTQYF,TGTGCCAGCAGCCCCTGGGTGGGTAGCGGGGATACGCAGTATTTT
NA,TRBV30,NA,TRBJ1-2,CAWNGLGHTANYGYTF,TGTGCCTGGAATGGCTTAGGCCATACAGCTAACTATGGCTACACCTTC
NA,TRBV12-3/TRBV12-4,NA,TRBJ2-7,CASSPFVGYEQYF,TGTGCCAGCAGTCCCTTCGTAGGCTACGAGCAGTACTTC
NA,TRBV2,once,TRBJ1-2,CASSGGENYGYTF,TGTGCCAGCAGTGGAGGGGAAAACTATGGCTACACCTTC
NA,TRBV29-1,NA,TRBJ2-3,CSVRGGSTDTQYF,TGCAGCGTTCGTGGGGGTTCCACAGATACGCAGTATTTT